This TCR beta chain comes out of a study of blood T cell repertoires in COVID-19. Across the study: Donors in the United States, Italy and Spain gave samples during acute or convalescent COVID-19.

A single count supports this clone. The CDR3 spans 15 residues. The V end was cut by 4 bases, the J end by 0 bases, with 10 bases between. CDR1 LGHDT and CDR2 YNNKEL come from the germline V gene (reference sequence). Authors' analysis steps: Estimation of nucleated cell counts was performed using reference gene primer amplification. The assay was immunoSEQ multiplex PCR, and TCRdb's table has in-frame clones only and misses some. That table gives V, J and clone size, and the DNA gave D and trimming. The repertoire consists of 200,000 to 300,000 clones, with approximately 86% occurring once and the leading ten covering roughly 5%.

V gene TRBV3-1 (or the pseudogene TRBV3-2) combines with J gene TRBJ2-1; D gene unclear. Material for sequencing was peripheral blood. This TCR was recovered from a woman aged 55-70 years with COVID-19, enrolled during active disease. CDR3 sequence (DNA): TGTGCCAGCAGCCCCGTATTCAGCTCCTACAATGAGCAGTTCTTC. Its protein product is CASSPVFSSYNEQFF.